The 19 T cell receptor beta chains in this list originate from one sample, sequenced in a study of blood T cell repertoires in COVID-19. Generated by immunoSEQ multiplex PCR, the TCRdb table keeps only in-frame clones and is missing some. The repertoire holds 120,000 to 150,000 clones, 75% to 85% seen once, with 10% to 15% in the top ten. The sequenced sample consisted of peripheral blood. Receptors originate from a man between 60 and 75 years old with active or convalescent COVID-19.

The chain couples TRBV4-2 to TRBJ2-7; 9 bases map to TRBD2. Germline assignment: CDR1 LGHNA and CDR2 YNFKEQ. CDR3 size: 18 residues. After removal of 1 base from V and 2 bases from J, the junction contained 12 bases not matched to a gene. In DNA, the CDR3 is TGTGCCAGCAGCCAAGGGTTAGCGGGAGAGGTAGTGGCCTACGAGCAGTACTTC. Amino acid sequence: CASSQGLAGEVVAYEQYF.

The rearrangement links TRBV5-4 to TRBJ2-5; possible D gene TRBD1, 5 bases. Per germline, CDR1 SGHNT and CDR2 YYREEE (reference sequence). Between the trimmed V and J ends, which lost 1 base and 1 base, there was a span of 11 bases. This CDR3 spans 15 amino acids. CDR3 coding DNA: TGTGCCAGCAGCTTGCCCGGCAGGGCCCAAGAGACCCAGTACTTC. It specifies CASSLPGRAQETQYF.

The rearrangement joins TRBV29-1 to TRBJ1-2, with a possible D match to TRBD1 (5 bases). From germline, CDR1 is SQVTM and CDR2 ANQGSEA. Trimming stripped 5 bases from V and 2 bases from J, with 9 bases between. CDR3 size: 12 residues. CDR3 loop: CSVQQGNYGYTF. In DNA form, the CDR3 reads TGCAGCGTTCAGCAGGGAAACTATGGCTACACCTTC. Full variable domain (remainder filled in from reference TRBV29-1 and TRBJ1-2): SAVISQKPSRDICQRGTSLTIQCQVDSQVTMMFWYRQQPGQSLTLIATANQGSEATYESGFVIDKFPISRPNLTFSTLTVSNMSPEDSSIYLCSVQQGNYGYTFGSGTRLTVV.

This clone was found a few times. The chain carries TRBV19 and TRBJ1-1; possible D gene TRBD1, 6 bases. V was pared by 7 bases and J by 6 bases, with 15 bases between. Germline V gives CDR1 LNHDA, CDR2 SQIVND (reference sequence). This CDR3 has 13 amino acids. The DNA of the CDR3 is TGTGCCAGTAATTGGGGGCCACGGGCTGAAGCTTTCTTT. Protein: CASNWGPRAEAFF.

The chain joins TRBV28 to TRBJ2-1, with TRBD2 matching over 7 bases. J was trimmed by 5 bases and V by 5 bases; bases with no gene match: 9. The CDR3 contains 15 residues. CDR1 and CDR2 from the germline V gene are MDHEN and SYDVKM. CDR3 coding DNA: TGTGCCAGCAGTCCCCGACTGGGAGGGCACAATGAGCAGTTCTTC. This sequence encodes CASSPRLGGHNEQFF.

The gene calls are TRBV19 and TRBJ2-1, with 10 nucleotides matching TRBD2. Germline CDR1 LNHDA, CDR2 SQIVND (reference sequence). The ends lost 6 bases at V and 9 bases at J; junction bases unmatched: 8. The CDR3 runs 14 residues. In DNA form, the CDR3 reads TGTGCCAGTAGGGCTAGCGGGAGTGAAAGTGAGCAGTTCTTC. Translating gives CASRASGSESEQFF. Full variable domain (missing parts from reference TRBV19 and TRBJ2-1): DGGITQSPKYLFRKEGQNVTLSCEQNLNHDAMYWYRQDPGQGLRLIYYSQIVNDFQKGDIAEGYSVSREKKESFPLTVTSAQKNPTAFYLCASRASGSESEQFFGPGTRLTVL.

The rearrangement links TRBV24-1 to TRBJ2-1; 8 bases line up with TRBD1. V shed 10 bases, J shed 2 bases, and the junction held 6 bases outside the gene matches. CDR3 length equals 14 residues. Per germline, CDR1 KGHDR and CDR2 SFDVKD. The CDR3 coding sequence is TGTGCCACGATGGACAGGGCGGCCTACAATGAGCAGTTCTTC. This encodes CATMDRAAYNEQFF.

The chain is built from TRBV5-8 and TRBJ2-1; D is unresolved. V dropped 2 bases and J dropped 9 bases, with 3 bases sitting between them. Germline CDR1 is SGHTS and CDR2 is YDEGEE. This CDR3 is built from 10 residues. The CDR3 region is CASSFSEQFF. DNA of the CDR3: TGTGCCAGCAGCTTCAGTGAGCAGTTCTTC.

The chain joins TRBV6-2 or TRBV6-3 to TRBJ1-6; TRBD1 agrees at 7 bases. The trim removed 5 bases at V and 5 bases at J, leaving 6 bases unmatched. Germline CDR1 reads MNHEY; CDR2 reads SVGEGT. The CDR3 has 15 amino acids. The CDR3 bases are TGTGCCAGCAGTACCTCGACAGGGAATAATTCACCCCTCCACTTT. Amino acids: CASSTSTGNNSPLHF.

The sample holds a few counts of this clone. The chain links TRBV2 to TRBJ1-6; 8 nucleotides match TRBD1. V lost 7 bases and J lost 6; bases outside the gene matches: 5. The CDR3 extends over 14 amino acids. The germline V gene encodes CDR1 SNHLY and CDR2 FYNNEI. In DNA, the CDR3 is TGTGCCAGCACCCAAGACAGGGGTAATTCACCCCTCCACTTT. Translated, it gives CASTQDRGNSPLHF.

This clone appeared a few times. This chain uses TRBV9 with TRBJ2-2, with 10 bases that match TRBD1. J was trimmed by 7 bases and V by 2 bases; bases with no gene match: 5. Looked up from germline, CDR1 is SGDLS and CDR2 is YYNGEE. The length of the CDR3 is 15 residues. The CDR3: CASSVRTGGSGELFF. For the CDR3, the DNA is TGTGCCAGCAGCGTTCGGACAGGGGGAAGCGGGGAGCTGTTTTTT.

This chain joins TRBV11-2 and TRBJ1-4; a weak D match, TRBD1 (5 bases). The CDR3 loop spans 12 amino acids. Germline V gives CDR1 SGHAT, CDR2 FQNNGV. The V gene lost 5 bases and the J gene lost 8 bases, with 9 bases spanning the gap. The chain's CDR3 is CASSGGEEKLFF. The CDR3 region has the DNA TGTGCCAGCAGCGGGGGGGAGGAAAAACTGTTTTTT.

This clone was seen a few times. The rearrangement links TRBV7-9 to TRBJ2-1; no firm D call. The V gene's germline CDR1 is SEHNR and CDR2 FQNEAQ (reference sequence). This CDR3 contains 17 residues. V gave up 6 bases and J gave up 0 bases, with 18 bases separating them. This chain's CDR3 is CASRHSRVRSSYNEQFF. CDR3 coding DNA: TGTGCCAGCAGACATAGTCGGGTCCGGAGCTCCTACAATGAGCAGTTCTTC. Looking up the rest from reference TRBV7-9 and TRBJ2-1 gives the full variable domain: DTGVSQNPRHKITKRGQNVTFRCDPISEHNRLYWYRQTLGQGPEFLTYFQNEAQLEKSRLLSDRFSAERPKGSFSTLEIQRTEQGDSAMYLCASRHSRVRSSYNEQFFGPGTRLTVL.

For the CDR3, the DNA is TGTGCCAGCAGCCAGACTAGCGGGAGGGTGGGTGAGCAGTTCTTC. Translating it yields CASSQTSGRVGEQFF. This chain uses TRBV5-5 with TRBJ2-1; 14 nucleotides match TRBD2. This CDR3 comprises 15 residues. The germline V gene encodes CDR1 SGHKS and CDR2 YYEKEE (reference sequence). The ends lost 4 bases at V and 9 bases at J; junction bases unmatched: 6.

This chain links TRBV7-9 with TRBJ2-2; TRBD2 aligns across 12 bases. The V gene's germline CDR1 is SEHNR and CDR2 FQNEAQ (reference sequence). V shed 5 bases, J shed 0 bases, and the junction held 7 bases outside the gene matches. The CDR3 is made up of 18 amino acids. CDR3 amino acids: CASSHGTSGRSNTGELFF. CDR3 sequence (DNA): TGTGCCAGCAGCCACGGCACTAGCGGGAGGTCGAACACCGGGGAGCTGTTTTTT.

Written as DNA, the CDR3 is TGTGCCATGCAGGGCGTGACCGGGGAGCTGTTTTTT. This translates into CAMQGVTGELFF. The chain links TRBV10-3 to TRBJ2-2; possibly TRBD1 for D (5 bases). The CDR3 is 12 residues long. CDR1 and CDR2 (germline): ENHRY, SYGVKD. Deletions cut 9 bases from V and 5 bases from J, with 10 bases between.

This clone came up a few times. The rearrangement links TRBV7-2 to TRBJ2-2; 7 bases match TRBD2. J gave up 1 base and V 0 bases, and 5 bases lay outside the gene matches. Germline V CDR1 and CDR2: SGHTA, FQGNSA. CDR3 length equals 17 residues. The DNA for the CDR3 is TGTGCCAGCAGCTTAGCGTCTCGCGGGGGGAACACCGGGGAGCTGTTTTTT. Translating gives CASSLASRGGNTGELFF. Together with reference TRBV7-2 and TRBJ2-2, the CDR3 gives the full variable domain: GAGVSQSPSNKVTEKGKDVELRCDPISGHTALYWYRQSLGQGLEFLIYFQGNSAPDKSGLPSDRFSAERTGGSVSTLTIQRTQQEDSAVYLCASSLASRGGNTGELFFGEGSRLTVL.

This sequence joins TRBV6-5 and TRBJ1-2, with TRBD1 matching 7 bases. Trimming took 7 bases from V and 2 from J; bases not matched to a gene: 7. Looked up from germline, CDR1 is MNHEY and CDR2 is SVGAGI. This CDR3 region has 14 residues. The CDR3 nucleotides read TGTGCCAGCACCAGGACAGGAGGGAACTATGGCTACACCTTC. This encodes CASTRTGGNYGYTF.

V gene TRBV15 combines with J gene TRBJ2-7; D not resolved. The CDR3 sequence is 14 residues long. CDR1 and CDR2 (germline): LNHNV, YYDKDF (reference sequence). Deletions cut 1 base from V and 5 bases from J, with 12 bases between. The CDR3, as DNA: TGTGCCACCAGCAGAGGATTAGCCCCCGACGAGCAGTACTTC. Its protein product is CATSRGLAPDEQYF.